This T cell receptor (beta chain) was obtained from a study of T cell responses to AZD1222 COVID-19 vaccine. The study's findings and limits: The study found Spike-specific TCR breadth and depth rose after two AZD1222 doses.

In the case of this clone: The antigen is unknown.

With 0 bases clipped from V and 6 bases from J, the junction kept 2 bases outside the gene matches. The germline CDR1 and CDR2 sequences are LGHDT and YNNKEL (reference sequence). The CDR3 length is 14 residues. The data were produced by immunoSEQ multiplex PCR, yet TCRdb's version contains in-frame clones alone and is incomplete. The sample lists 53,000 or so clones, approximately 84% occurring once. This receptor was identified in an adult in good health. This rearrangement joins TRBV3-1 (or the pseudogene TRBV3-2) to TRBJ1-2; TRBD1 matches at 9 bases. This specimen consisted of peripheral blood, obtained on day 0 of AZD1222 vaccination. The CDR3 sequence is CASSQEDRGDGYTF. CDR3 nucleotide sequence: TGTGCCAGCAGCCAAGAGGACAGGGGTGATGGCTACACCTTC.